One and the same sample provided the 25 T cell receptor beta chains below, sequenced in a study of monozygotic twins with cystic fibrosis. Produced via immunoSEQ multiplex PCR; TCRdb's table is partial and in-frame only. Of about 9,500 clones detected, 97% to 99% appear once; the ten largest clones hold over 0.2%. Material: blood. The receptors were sampled from a girl aged 2-9 years with cystic fibrosis.

This chain links TRBV10-2 with TRBJ1-5; D is possibly TRBD1 (5 bases). In germline, CDR1 is WSHSY, CDR2 SAAADI. Trimming stripped 3 bases from V and 2 bases from J, with 5 bases between. This CDR3 has 13 residues. The CDR3 sequence is CASSDRGNQPQHF. The CDR3 DNA reads as TGCGCCAGCAGTGACAGGGGCAATCAGCCCCAGCATTTT.

The chain links TRBV10-3 to TRBJ2-3; TRBD2 agrees at 13 bases. The V segment lost 2 bases and the J segment 3 bases; nucleotides outside the gene matches: 2. The CDR3 covers 16 residues. Looked up from germline, CDR1 is ENHRY and CDR2 is SYGVKD. The chain's CDR3 is CAISEGLAGVTDTQYF. The CDR3 nucleotides read TGTGCCATCAGTGAGGGACTAGCGGGAGTTACAGATACGCAGTATTTT.

In nucleotides, the CDR3 is TGCGCCAGCAGCTTGGTATCCGGACTAGCGGCTACCGGGGAGCTGTTTTTT. Its translation: CASSLVSGLAATGELFF. The rearrangement uses TRBV5-1 and TRBJ2-2; 10 bases map to TRBD2. This CDR3 has 17 residues. Germline CDR1 reads SGHRS; CDR2 reads YFSETQ. V dropped 0 bases and J dropped 5; count of bases not matched to a gene: 7.

The chain has TRBV4-3 and TRBJ1-2; no firm D call. Trimming cost V 2 bases and J 8 bases, with 12 bases left between them. CDR3 length: 13 residues. In germline, CDR1 is LGHNA, CDR2 YSLEER. This CDR3 is CASSQLVADGYTF. CDR3 coding DNA: TGCGCCAGCAGCCAACTGGTAGCAGACGGCTACACCTTC.

The genes are TRBV5-1 and TRBJ2-5; perhaps TRBD1 as D (6 bases). The end of the DNA fits TRBJ2-7 better, so the J call may be wrong. The germline V gene encodes CDR1 SGHRS and CDR2 YFSETQ. The CDR3 loop spans 17 amino acids. CDR3 sequence: CASSGGYRASSSYEQYF. The DNA for the CDR3 is TGCGCCAGCAGCGGCGGGTACAGGGCTTCGAGCTCCTACGAGCAGTACTTC.

The V gene is TRBV19, the J gene TRBJ1-2; tentative D call: TRBD1 (5 bases). In germline, CDR1 is LNHDA, CDR2 SQIVND (reference sequence). The V gene lost 3 bases and the J gene lost 2 bases, with 10 bases spanning the gap. CDR3 length: 14 residues. CDR3 bases: TGTGCCAGTAGTATGGACATTGGAAACTATGGCTACACCTTC. Translation gives CASSMDIGNYGYTF.

This rearrangement joins TRBV6-6 to TRBJ2-3; D perhaps matches TRBD2 (5 bases). The germline gives CDR1 MNHNY, CDR2 SVGAGI (reference sequence). CDR3 length: 12 amino acids. V was clipped by 7 bases and J by 2 bases, with 7 bases between them. The CDR3 protein is CASNLATDTQYF. CDR3 DNA sequence: TGTGCCAGCAATCTAGCCACAGATACGCAGTATTTT.

The chain links TRBV7-2 to TRBJ2-1; D is undetermined. The CDR3 is made up of 15 amino acids. The germline gives CDR1 SGHTA, CDR2 FQGNSA. V dropped 2 bases and J dropped 2 bases, with 10 bases sitting between them. The DNA of the CDR3 is TGTGCCAGCAGCTTAACCACCCCAACCTACAATGAGCAGTTCTTC. Encoded protein: CASSLTTPTYNEQFF.

The chain has TRBV28 and TRBJ1-5, with D unclear. The CDR3 extends over 14 amino acids. Trimming stripped 2 bases from V and 3 bases from J, with 8 bases between. Germline V gene sequence: CDR1 MDHEN, CDR2 SYDVKM. The CDR3 coding sequence is TGTGCCAGCAGTTTAACTGGGGTCAATCAGCCCCAGCATTTT. It encodes CASSLTGVNQPQHF.

The chain combines TRBV21-1 with TRBJ1-2; the table calls TRBD1, which could not be checked here. TRBV21-1 is reported as a pseudogene. CDR3 length: 14 amino acids. The CDR3 bases are TGTGCCAGCAGCAGGCCGCAGACTAACTATGGCTACACCTTC. The encoded protein is CASSRPQTNYGYTF.

The rearrangement links TRBV23-1 to TRBJ2-7, with TRBD2 matching over 8 bases. TRBV23-1 qualifies as an ORF whose function is uncertain. The length of the CDR3 is 14 residues. Unmatched junction bases numbered 6, after V lost 5 bases and J lost 3 bases. The CDR3 spells CASSTTSEDYEQYF. The CDR3 DNA sequence: TGCGCCAGCAGTACGACTAGCGAAGACTACGAGCAGTACTTC.

The V call is TRBV6-5, the J call TRBJ1-4, with D maybe TRBD1 (5 bases). V gave up 2 bases and J gave up 5 bases, with 15 bases separating them. In germline, CDR1 is MNHEY, CDR2 SVGAGI. The CDR3 totals 16 residues. For the CDR3, the DNA is TGTGCCAGCAGTTACGTACCGGGACGGTCAAATGAAAAACTGTTTTTT. Its protein product is CASSYVPGRSNEKLFF.

The chain employs TRBV4-2 and TRBJ2-7; TRBD1 or TRBD2 may be the D gene (5 bases each). Germline V gene sequence: CDR1 LGHNA, CDR2 YNFKEQ. V lost 0 bases and J 3 bases, leaving 18 bases between the germline ends. CDR3 length: 17 residues. CDR3 sequence (DNA): TGTGCCAGCAGCCAAGATTTCGGGACCGCCGGAATCTACGAGCAGTACTTC. This codes for CASSQDFGTAGIYEQYF.

The genes are TRBV20-1 and TRBJ2-4; 7 bases are shared with TRBD1. Trimming at V came to 8 bases and at J to 7 bases, leaving 5 bases not matched to a gene. This CDR3 has 11 residues. Germline CDR1 DFQATT, CDR2 SNEGSKA (reference sequence). The CDR3 DNA is TGCAGTACCGGACAGGAGAACATTCAGTACTTC. It translates to CSTGQENIQYF.

This chain joins TRBV27 and TRBJ1-4, with D perhaps matching TRBD1 (5 bases). The ends were cut back, 8 bases at V and 5 bases at J, with 12 bases in the middle. The germline V gene encodes CDR1 MNHEY and CDR2 SMNVEV (reference sequence). The CDR3 is made up of 13 amino acids. The CDR3: CASRGEPNEKLFF. DNA for the CDR3: TGTGCCAGCCGAGGGGAACCGAATGAAAAACTGTTTTTT.

The CDR3 sequence: CASSEASGRPGELFF. The CDR3, as DNA: TGTGCCAGCAGTGAGGCTAGCGGGAGACCCGGGGAGCTGTTTTTT. The chain employs TRBV6-4 and TRBJ2-2, with TRBD2 matching over 10 bases. Germline trimming cut 3 bases from V and 6 bases from J; bases unmatched to any gene: 4. CDR3 length: 15 amino acids. The germline CDR1 and CDR2 sequences are MRHNA and SNTAGT.

The chain joins TRBV29-1 to TRBJ2-3, with 8 bases lining up with TRBD1. V lost 8 bases to trimming and J lost 3 bases; unmatched junction nucleotides: 4. The CDR3 covers 12 residues. Germline CDR1 SQVTM, CDR2 ANQGSEA. CDR3 region: CSIRQGTDTQYF. In nucleotides, the CDR3 is TGCAGCATTAGACAGGGGACAGATACGCAGTATTTT.

The chain couples TRBV29-1 to TRBJ1-4; D is ambiguous. This CDR3 is built from 13 residues. Trimming removed 4 bases from V and 7 bases from J, with 13 bases in between. The germline gives CDR1 SQVTM, CDR2 ANQGSEA. The CDR3 nucleotides read TGCAGCGTTGCGGTGGGCTCGCGTGAAAAACTGTTTTTT. Protein product: CSVAVGSREKLFF.

This rearrangement joins TRBV7-8 to TRBJ2-7; no reliable D call. Trimming removed 2 bases at V and 5 bases at J, with 10 bases between. CDR3 length: 13 amino acids. Looked up from germline, CDR1 is SGHVS and CDR2 is FQNEAQ. The CDR3, as DNA: TGTGCCAGCAGCTTACTAGTTATCCACGAGCAGTACTTC. As protein: CASSLLVIHEQYF.

The chain is built from TRBV2 and TRBJ2-7, with D perhaps assigned TRBD1 or TRBD2 (5 bases each). CDR1 and CDR2 from the germline V gene are SNHLY and FYNNEI. The ends were cut back, 3 bases at V and 2 bases at J, with 11 bases in the middle. The CDR3 contains 14 residues. CDR3 nucleotides: TGTGCCAGCAGTGACGCAGGGAGAACCTACGAGCAGTACTTC. This encodes CASSDAGRTYEQYF.

The chain recombines TRBV11-2 with TRBJ2-5, with 9 nucleotides matching TRBD1. Per germline, CDR1 SGHAT and CDR2 FQNNGV. V dropped 5 bases and J dropped 5; count of bases not matched to a gene: 9. CDR3 length equals 15 residues. The CDR3 nucleotides are TGTGCCAGCAGCCCAGGCAACAGGGGGCTGGAGACCCAGTACTTC. It is translated as CASSPGNRGLETQYF.

The chain recombines TRBV5-4 with TRBJ2-3, with D perhaps being TRBD1 or TRBD2 (5 bases each). The CDR3 is 16 amino acids. Trimming took 5 bases from V and 4 from J, leaving 20 bases between them. The germline gives CDR1 SGHNT, CDR2 YYREEE (reference sequence). The CDR3 coding sequence is TGTGCCAGCAGAAGGGAAAACGGGGCCCCTCCAGATACGCAGTATTTT. Translated: CASRRENGAPPDTQYF.

V usage is TRBV5-8 and J usage is TRBJ2-2; the D is unclear. Trimming pared 2 bases from V and 1 base from J, leaving 6 bases between. The germline V gene encodes CDR1 SGHTS and CDR2 YDEGEE. The CDR3 contains 14 residues. The chain's CDR3 is CASSFGRNTGELFF. The CDR3 region has the DNA TGTGCCAGCAGCTTCGGACGGAACACCGGGGAGCTGTTTTTT.

The chain carries TRBV30 and TRBJ1-4, with D unclear. V lost 4 bases and J lost 8, with 17 bases in between. The length of the CDR3 is 14 residues. Germline V lookup: CDR1 GTSNPN, CDR2 SVGIG (reference sequence). The CDR3 bases are TGTGCCTGGAACCTGGGCAGCTCTACGGAAAAACTGTTTTTT. Protein product: CAWNLGSSTEKLFF. Complete variable domain (other parts from reference TRBV30 and TRBJ1-4): SQTIHQWPATLVQPVGSPLSLECTVEGTSNPNLYWYRQAAGRGLQLLFYSVGIGQISSEVPQNLSASRPQDRQFILSSKKLLLSDSGFYLCAWNLGSSTEKLFFGSGTQLSVL.

The chain is built from TRBV7-9 and TRBJ1-1, with TRBD1 matching over 9 bases. Unmatched junction bases numbered 4, after V lost 4 bases and J lost 4 bases. CDR1 is SEHNR, CDR2 FQNEAQ, per germline (reference sequence). CDR3 length equals 14 residues. CDR3 residues: CASSSGDRATEAFF. The CDR3 DNA sequence: TGTGCCAGCAGCTCTGGGGACAGGGCCACTGAAGCTTTCTTT.